What follows describes a single TCR beta chain. The antigen is not known. From the germline J gene comes the end of the CDR3, since the read stops 3 residues before it. Cervical HPV DNA detected by MY09/MY11 PCR, typed by dot-blot. The entry originates in a study of T cells in women clearing cervical HPV infection. Trimming took 6 bases from V and 0 from J; bases not matched to a gene: 8. Germline V gene sequence: CDR1 MNHEY, CDR2 SVGEGT. This CDR3 region has 17 residues. Study-wide results and limits: A classifier using richness and V gene abundances reached an AUC of roughly 0.8.

Produced via immunoSEQ multiplex PCR; TCRdb's table is partial and in-frame only. The ten most abundant clones cover 1.4% of a sample with tens of thousands of clones. The chain links TRBV6-2 or TRBV6-3 to TRBJ1-5, with 10 bases that match TRBD1. Sequencing was carried out using blood buffy coat. The sequence came from a woman aged 18 to 69 with a cervical HPV16 infection that either progressed to CIN3+ or cleared (not recorded which). The CDR3: CASSLDRGVGSNQPQHF. The part of the CDR3 DNA that was read is TGTGCCAGCAGCCTGGACAGGGGGGTAGGTAGCAATCAGCCC.